These T cell receptor beta chains were read from a single sample in a study of blood T cells in healthy people across ages. TCRdb processed the 5' RACE reads anew with MiXCR; each CDR3 protein has one entry. The data contain fewer than 750,000 distinct CDR3 sequences, about 45% of them seen just once; the ten biggest clones take up 20% to 25%. Sequencing was done on a sample of blood. The receptors stem from an elderly man in good health. Each CDR3 is given with its conserved first and last residue. A D gene is named only where the DNA matches it firmly. Some rows mark clone size as missing; the rest say once, few, many or name a class of expanded clone.

clone_size	j_call	d_call	v_call	cdr3_aa	cdr3_nt
-	TRBJ1-5	-	TRBV2	CASSQGRVGNQPQHF	TGTGCCAGCAGCCAGGGCAGGGTTGGCAATCAGCCCCAGCATTTT
-	TRBJ2-2	-	TRBV7-7	CASSAGSGTGELFF	TGTGCTAGCAGCGCAGGGTCAGGCACCGGGGAGCTGTTTTTT
-	TRBJ2-7	TRBD2	TRBV7-9	CASSPGTSGTSYEQYF	TGTGCCAGCAGCCCAGGGACTAGCGGGACCTCCTACGAGCAGTACTTC
-	TRBJ2-5	TRBD2	TRBV4-2	CASSQGAGEETQYF	TGTGCCAGCAGCCAAGGAGCGGGAGAAGAGACCCAGTACTTC
few	TRBJ2-7	TRBD1	TRBV6-2/TRBV6-3	CASSGDRGVNEQYF	TGTGCCAGCAGTGGTGACAGGGGGGTAAACGAGCAGTACTTC
-	TRBJ1-1	-	TRBV12-3/TRBV12-4	CASRERPGGPEAFF	TGTGCCAGCAGGGAACGACCTGGGGGCCCTGAAGCTTTCTTT
many	TRBJ2-5	-	TRBV6-5	CASSFNREGETQYF	TGTGCCAGCAGTTTTAACAGGGAGGGAGAGACCCAGTACTTC
-	TRBJ1-2	TRBD1	TRBV27	CASSLRPGTGNYGYTF	TGTGCCAGCAGTTTGCGCCCCGGGACAGGCAACTATGGCTACACCTTC
many	TRBJ2-7	TRBD2	TRBV7-2	CASSSPGLAGGPYEQYF	TGTGCCAGCAGCTCACCGGGACTAGCGGGAGGCCCCTACGAGCAGTACTTC
few	TRBJ2-3	-	TRBV5-1	CASSDGVPDTQYF	TGCGCCAGCAGCGATGGGGTCCCAGATACGCAGTATTTT
once	TRBJ2-1	TRBD2	TRBV6-5	CASRGGGNNEQFF	TGTGCCAGCCGGGGCGGGGGGAACAATGAGCAGTTCTTC
few	TRBJ2-1	-	TRBV28	CASRTGNYNEQFF	TGTGCCAGCAGAACAGGCAACTACAATGAGCAGTTCTTC
-	TRBJ2-1	TRBD1	TRBV12-3/TRBV12-4	CASSLSPPGQAPNEQFF	TGTGCCAGCAGCCTCTCCCCCCCGGGACAGGCCCCCAATGAGCAGTTCTTC
-	TRBJ2-1	TRBD1	TRBV3-1	CASSRGQGQLEQFF	TGTGCCAGCAGCCGGGGACAGGGTCAGTTGGAGCAGTTCTTC
-	TRBJ2-3	-	TRBV5-1	CASSLEGSPGTDTQYF	TGCGCCAGCAGCTTGGAAGGCAGCCCCGGCACAGATACGCAGTATTTT
-	TRBJ2-3	TRBD2	TRBV20-1	CSAEGTSGGATSADTQYF	TGCAGTGCTGAAGGGACTAGCGGGGGAGCAACCTCAGCAGATACGCAGTATTTT
few	TRBJ2-5	-	TRBV7-2	CASSLAVAIETQYF	TGTGCCAGCAGCTTAGCGGTAGCGATAGAGACCCAGTACTTC
few	TRBJ2-2	TRBD1	TRBV25-1	CACRGQGTGELFF	TGTGCCTGCCGGGGACAGGGGACCGGGGAGCTGTTTTTT
-	TRBJ2-4	TRBD1	TRBV5-1	CASSLAGTGANKNIQYF	TGCGCCAGCAGCTTGGCCGGGACAGGGGCTAACAAAAACATTCAGTACTTC
-	TRBJ2-5	-	TRBV20-1	CSATAGVTIETQYF	TGCAGTGCCACCGCCGGGGTAACTATAGAGACCCAGTACTTC
-	TRBJ2-5	TRBD1	TRBV29-1	CSVGTGGSVETQYF	TGCAGCGTAGGGACAGGGGGATCGGTAGAGACCCAGTACTTC
-	TRBJ2-5	TRBD1	TRBV5-4	CASSSPTGAQETQYF	TGTGCCAGCAGCTCTCCCACAGGGGCTCAAGAGACCCAGTACTTC
many	TRBJ2-1	-	TRBV12-3/TRBV12-4	CASSLTSPYNEQFF	TGTGCCAGCAGTTTAACTAGTCCCTACAATGAGCAGTTCTTC
few	TRBJ2-1	TRBD1	TRBV29-1	CSGGTGGEYNEQFF	TGCAGCGGAGGGACAGGGGGAGAATACAATGAGCAGTTCTTC
-	TRBJ1-2	TRBD1	TRBV7-2	CASSQGQVFYGYTF	TGTGCCAGCAGCCAGGGACAGGTGTTCTATGGCTACACCTTC
once	TRBJ2-3	-	TRBV9	CASSVRQDRTDTQYF	TGTGCCAGCAGCGTACGGCAGGACCGCACAGATACGCAGTATTTT
-	TRBJ2-3	TRBD2	TRBV2	CASSGLAGGYDTQYF	TGTGCCAGCAGTGGCCTAGCGGGAGGTTACGATACGCAGTATTTT
-	TRBJ2-7	TRBD1	TRBV5-1	CASSTGTGGSYEQYF	TGCGCCAGCAGCACCGGGACAGGGGGATCCTACGAGCAGTACTTC
-	TRBJ2-1	-	TRBV21-1	CASSIAGTFHNEQFF	TGTGCCAGCAGCATCGCCGGGACTTTTCACAATGAGCAGTTCTTC
-	TRBJ2-1	TRBD2	TRBV27	CASSNPSGRIRSEQFF	TGTGCCAGCAGTAATCCAAGCGGGAGGATTAGGAGTGAGCAGTTCTTC
few	TRBJ2-5	TRBD1	TRBV29-1	CSVSGTGRETQYF	TGCAGCGTCTCCGGGACAGGGAGAGAGACCCAGTACTTC
few	TRBJ2-5	-	TRBV27	CASRSPTYQETQYF	TGTGCCAGCCGTTCGCCAACGTACCAAGAGACCCAGTACTTC
-	TRBJ1-1	-	TRBV7-8	CASSLAPAMNTEAFF	TGTGCCAGCAGCTTAGCGCCAGCTATGAACACTGAAGCTTTCTTT
-	TRBJ2-3	-	TRBV20-1	CSATTDTQYF	TGCAGTGCTACCACAGATACGCAGTATTTT
-	TRBJ2-7	-	TRBV6-2/TRBV6-3	CASRWTTSYEQYF	TGTGCCAGCAGGTGGACAACTTCCTACGAGCAGTACTTC